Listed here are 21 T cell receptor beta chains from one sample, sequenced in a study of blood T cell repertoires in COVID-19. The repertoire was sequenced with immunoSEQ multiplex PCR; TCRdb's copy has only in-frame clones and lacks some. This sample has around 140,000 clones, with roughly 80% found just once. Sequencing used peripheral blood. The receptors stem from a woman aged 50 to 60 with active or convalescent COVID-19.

CDR3 amino acids: CASSSGLEVEQYF. In nucleotides, the CDR3 is TGTGCCAGCAGTTCGGGACTAGAAGTGGAGCAGTACTTC. This chain joins TRBV6-6 and TRBJ2-7, with TRBD2 matching over 8 bases. There are 13 residues in the CDR3. Germline V lookup: CDR1 MNHNY, CDR2 SVGAGI (reference sequence). Germline trimming cut 4 bases from V and 7 bases from J; bases unmatched to any gene: 6.

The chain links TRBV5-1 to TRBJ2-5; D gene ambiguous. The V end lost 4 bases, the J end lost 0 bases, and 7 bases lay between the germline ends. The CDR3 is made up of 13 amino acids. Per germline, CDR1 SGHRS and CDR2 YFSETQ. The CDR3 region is CASSLQYQETQYF. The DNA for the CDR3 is TGCGCCAGCAGCCTCCAGTACCAAGAGACCCAGTACTTC. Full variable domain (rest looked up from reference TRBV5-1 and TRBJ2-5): KAGVTQTPRYLIKTRGQQVTLSCSPISGHRSVSWYQQTPGQGLQFLFEYFSETQRNKGNFPGRFSGRQFSNSRSEMNVSTLELGDSALYLCASSLQYQETQYFGPGTRLLVL.

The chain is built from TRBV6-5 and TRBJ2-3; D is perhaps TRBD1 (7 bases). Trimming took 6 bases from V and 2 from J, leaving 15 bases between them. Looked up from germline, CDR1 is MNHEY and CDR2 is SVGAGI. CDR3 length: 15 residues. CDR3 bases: TGTGCCAGCAGCCACGGGGGACAGTCCACAGATACGCAGTATTTT. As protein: CASSHGGQSTDTQYF.

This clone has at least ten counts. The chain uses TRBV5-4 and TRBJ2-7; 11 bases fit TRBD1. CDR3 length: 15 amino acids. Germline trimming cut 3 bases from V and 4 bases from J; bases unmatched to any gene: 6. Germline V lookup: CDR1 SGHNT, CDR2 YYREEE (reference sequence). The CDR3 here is CASSSPGTGGYEQYF. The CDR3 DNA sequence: TGTGCCAGCAGCTCCCCCGGGACAGGGGGTTACGAGCAGTACTTC. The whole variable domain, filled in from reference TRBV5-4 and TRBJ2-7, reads ETGVTQSPTHLIKTRGQQVTLRCSSQSGHNTVSWYQQALGQGPQFIFQYYREEENGRGNFPPRFSGLQFPNYSSELNVNALELDDSALYLCASSSPGTGGYEQYFGPGTRLTVT.

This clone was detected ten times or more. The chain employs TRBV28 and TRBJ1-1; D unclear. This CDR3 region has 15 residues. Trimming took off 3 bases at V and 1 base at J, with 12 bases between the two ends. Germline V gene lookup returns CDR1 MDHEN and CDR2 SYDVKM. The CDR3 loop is CASSFPSTGNTEAFF. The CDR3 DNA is TGTGCCAGCAGTTTCCCTTCAACGGGGAACACTGAAGCTTTCTTT. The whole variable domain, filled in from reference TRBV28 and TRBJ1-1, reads DVKVTQSSRYLVKRTGEKVFLECVQDMDHENMFWYRQDPGLGLRLIYFSYDVKMKEKGDIPEGYSVSREKKERFSLILESASTNQTSMYLCASSFPSTGNTEAFFGQGTRLTVV.

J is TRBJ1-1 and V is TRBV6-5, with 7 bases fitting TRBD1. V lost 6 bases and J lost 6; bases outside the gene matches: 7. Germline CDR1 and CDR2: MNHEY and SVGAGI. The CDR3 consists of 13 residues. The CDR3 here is CASRVTGVAEAFF. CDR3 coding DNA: TGTGCCAGCAGGGTAACAGGGGTAGCTGAAGCTTTCTTT.

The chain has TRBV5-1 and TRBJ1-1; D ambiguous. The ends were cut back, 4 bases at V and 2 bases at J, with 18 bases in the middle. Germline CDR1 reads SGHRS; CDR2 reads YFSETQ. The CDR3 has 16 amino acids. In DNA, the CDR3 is TGCGCCAGCAGCCCCAATTCGGCTAGTTTTAACACTGAAGCTTTCTTT. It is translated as CASSPNSASFNTEAFF.

The CDR3 nucleotides are TGTGCCAGCAGTGACGTAGCGGGAGTTTTAGAGACCCAGTACTTC. Protein: CASSDVAGVLETQYF. The chain couples TRBV6-2 or TRBV6-3 to TRBJ2-5; 9 nucleotides agree with TRBD2. V shed 5 bases, J shed 4 bases, and the junction held 8 bases outside the gene matches. The CDR3 spans 15 residues. Germline values: CDR1 MNHEY, CDR2 SVGEGT.

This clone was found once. The CDR3 here is CASKQSTHNEQFF. As DNA, the CDR3 is TGTGCCAGCAAACAATCGACTCACAATGAGCAGTTCTTC. V is TRBV2 and J is TRBJ2-1; D remains ambiguous. The V end lost 7 bases, the J end lost 5 bases, and 12 bases lay between the germline ends. The V gene's germline CDR1 is SNHLY and CDR2 FYNNEI. There are 13 residues in the CDR3.

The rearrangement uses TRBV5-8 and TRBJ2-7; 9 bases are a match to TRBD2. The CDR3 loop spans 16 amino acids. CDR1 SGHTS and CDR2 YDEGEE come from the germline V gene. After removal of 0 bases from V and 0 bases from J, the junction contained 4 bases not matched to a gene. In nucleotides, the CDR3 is TGTGCCAGCAGCTTGGCTCGACTAGCGGACTCCTACGAGCAGTACTTC. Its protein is CASSLARLADSYEQYF. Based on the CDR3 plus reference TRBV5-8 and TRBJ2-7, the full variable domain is EAGVTQSPTHLIKTRGQQATLRCSPISGHTSVYWYQQALGLGLQFLLWYDEGEERNRGNFPPRFSGRQFPNYSSELNVNALELEDSALYLCASSLARLADSYEQYFGPGTRLTVT.

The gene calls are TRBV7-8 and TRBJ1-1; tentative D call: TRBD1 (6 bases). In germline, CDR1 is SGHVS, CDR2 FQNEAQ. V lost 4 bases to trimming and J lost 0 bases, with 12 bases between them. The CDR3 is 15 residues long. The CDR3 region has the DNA TGTGCCAGCAGCTCCCACAGGGTCATGAACACTGAAGCTTTCTTT. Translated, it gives CASSSHRVMNTEAFF.

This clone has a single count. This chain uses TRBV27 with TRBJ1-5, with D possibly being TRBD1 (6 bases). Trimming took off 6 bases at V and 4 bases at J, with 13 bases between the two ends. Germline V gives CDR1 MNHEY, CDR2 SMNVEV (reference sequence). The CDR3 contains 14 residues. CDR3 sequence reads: CASSNHRENQPQHF. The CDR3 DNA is TGTGCCAGCAGCAACCACAGGGAGAATCAGCCCCAGCATTTT.

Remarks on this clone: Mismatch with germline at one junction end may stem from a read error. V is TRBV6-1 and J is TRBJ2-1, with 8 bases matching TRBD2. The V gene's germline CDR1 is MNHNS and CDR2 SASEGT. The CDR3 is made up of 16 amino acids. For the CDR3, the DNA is TGTGCCAGCAGTAAAGCGAAGCGGGAGCGAAACAATGAGCAGTTCTTC. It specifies CASSKAKRERNNEQFF.

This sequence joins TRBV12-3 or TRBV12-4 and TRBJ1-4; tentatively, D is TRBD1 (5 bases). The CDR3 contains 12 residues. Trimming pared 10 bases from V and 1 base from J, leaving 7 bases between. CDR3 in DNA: TGTGCCACGGGGGAAACTAATGAAAAACTGTTTTTT. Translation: CATGETNEKLFF.

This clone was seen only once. The CDR3 sequence is CASSFLRGSYEQYF. The CDR3 DNA is TGTGCCAGCAGTTTCCTGCGGGGGTCCTACGAGCAGTACTTC. This chain connects TRBV28 to TRBJ2-7, with 7 bases identical to TRBD2. The CDR3 loop spans 14 amino acids. Germline V gene data show CDR1 as MDHEN and CDR2 as SYDVKM. The trim removed 3 bases at V and 1 base at J, leaving 3 bases unmatched.

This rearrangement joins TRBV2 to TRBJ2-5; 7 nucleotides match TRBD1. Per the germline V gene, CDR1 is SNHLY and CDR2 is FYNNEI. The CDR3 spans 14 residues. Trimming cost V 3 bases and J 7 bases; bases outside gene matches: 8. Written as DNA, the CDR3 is TGTGCCAGCAGTGAGGCTGACAGGGTAGGGACCCAGTACTTC. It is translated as CASSEADRVGTQYF.

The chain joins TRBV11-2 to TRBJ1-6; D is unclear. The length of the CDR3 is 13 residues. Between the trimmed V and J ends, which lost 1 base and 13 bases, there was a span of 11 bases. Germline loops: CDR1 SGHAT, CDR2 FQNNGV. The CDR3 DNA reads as TGTGCCAGCAGCTTAGTGCAGGTGTCTCCCCTCCACTTT. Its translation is CASSLVQVSPLHF.

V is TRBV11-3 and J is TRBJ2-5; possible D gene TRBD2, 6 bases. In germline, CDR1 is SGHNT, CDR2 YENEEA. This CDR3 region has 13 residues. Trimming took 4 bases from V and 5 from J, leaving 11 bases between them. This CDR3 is CASSSGRGETQYF. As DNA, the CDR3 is TGTGCCAGCAGCTCTGGTCGGGGGGAGACCCAGTACTTC.

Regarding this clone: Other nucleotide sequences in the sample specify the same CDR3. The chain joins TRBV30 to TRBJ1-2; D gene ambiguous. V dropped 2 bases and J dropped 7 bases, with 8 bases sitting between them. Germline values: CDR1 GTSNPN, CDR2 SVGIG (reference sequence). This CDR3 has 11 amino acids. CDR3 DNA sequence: TGTGCCTGGAGTAGAGGTGGTGGCTACACCTTC. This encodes CAWSRGGGYTF.

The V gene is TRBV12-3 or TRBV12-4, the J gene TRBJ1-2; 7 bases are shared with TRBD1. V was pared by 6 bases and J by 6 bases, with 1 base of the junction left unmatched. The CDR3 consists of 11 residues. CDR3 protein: CASSRGNGYTF. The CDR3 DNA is TGTGCCAGCAGCAGGGGGAATGGCTACACCTTC.

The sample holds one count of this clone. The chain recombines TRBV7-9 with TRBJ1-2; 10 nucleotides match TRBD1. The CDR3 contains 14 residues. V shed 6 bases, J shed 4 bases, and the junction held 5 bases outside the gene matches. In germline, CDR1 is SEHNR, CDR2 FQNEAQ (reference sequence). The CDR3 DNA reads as TGTGCCAGCAGGCCCGGGACAGGGGTCTATGGCTACACCTTC. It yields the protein CASRPGTGVYGYTF.